What follows is one TCR beta chain and its context. Its antigen is not identified. A read error is possible here, since a much larger clone lies one base away. Whoever was chosen for sequencing had shown CD8+CD57+ cell expansion by flow cytometry. The TCR beta profiling, which covered VDJ combination and CDR3 sequence, was carried out using genomic DNA as the template. TCRdb analysed the reads with MiXCR anew, one entry per CDR3 protein. The sample has some 160,000 distinct CDR3 sequences, around half seen once. The data stem from a study of CD8+CD57+ T cells in acquired aplastic anemia. Across the study: Sorted CD4+ and CD8+ cell DNA averaged around 3.3 ug. Points from the study as a whole: Patients had fewer than 35 CD8+ CDR3 sequences in common with controls (the shared set). Between the patient and control groups, CD8+ Simpson's diversity did not differ significantly.

Germline V gene sequence: CDR1 LGHNA, CDR2 YSLEER. The CDR3 runs to 17 residues. J lost 2 bases, V lost 1 base, and 8 bases had no gene match. The receptor's source is a human donor with aplastic anemia. The chain combines TRBV4-3 with TRBJ1-2; 9 positions agree with TRBD1. The source material was sorted CD4+, CD8+, or CD8+CD57+ T cells (not recorded which) from PBMCs. The chain's CDR3 is CASSQAGTGSSNYGYTF. DNA of the CDR3: TGCGCCAGCAGCCAAGCCGGGACAGGGTCGTCCAACTATGGCTACACCTTC.